These 13 T cell receptor beta chains were all obtained from the same sample, sequenced in a study of T cells in Graves' hyperthyroidism and ophthalmopathy. The TCR beta CDR3 regions underwent amplification using RNA transcripts as the source. First-round RT-PCR targeting the TCR CDR3 was performed with the HTBI primer set. TCRdb reprocessed the multiplex PCR reads with MiXCR, giving one entry per CDR3 protein. The sample lists under 600,000 distinct CDR3 sequences, about a sixth seen once, with roughly 3% in the top ten. Sequences were obtained from blood. These receptors all stem from a woman aged 35 to 49 with Graves' ophthalmopathy.

This clonotype appeared many times. This chain links TRBV18 with TRBJ2-5; 9 bases map to TRBD2. The junction had 5 bases not matched to a gene; V was cut back by 4 bases and J by 5 bases. Germline V gene data show CDR1 as KGHSH and CDR2 as LQKENI. This CDR3 has 14 amino acids. The CDR3: CASSQASGTETQYF. CDR3 DNA sequence: TGTGCCAGCTCACAGGCTAGCGGGACGGAGACCCAGTACTTC.

This clonotype was found many times. The chain links TRBV7-9 to TRBJ2-7; TRBD2 matches 7 bases. The germline CDR1 and CDR2 sequences are SEHNR and FQNEAQ (reference sequence). The ends lost 5 bases at V and 3 bases at J; junction bases unmatched: 7. CDR3 length equals 14 residues. The CDR3 loop reads CASSGGVSNYEQYF. The DNA for the CDR3 is TGTGCCAGCAGCGGGGGGGTTTCCAACTACGAGCAGTACTTC.

This clonotype occurred a few times. The J gene is TRBJ2-1, the V gene TRBV20-1, with D perhaps given as TRBD1 or TRBD2 (5 bases each). V was shortened by 3 bases and J by 10 bases, with 10 bases between the two germline ends. CDR3 length equals 11 residues. The germline gives CDR1 DFQATT, CDR2 SNEGSKA (reference sequence). CDR3: CSARGPGEQFF. CDR3 in DNA: TGCAGTGCTAGGGGGCCGGGGGAGCAGTTCTTC.

This clonotype was counted ten times or more. The chain combines TRBV6-1 with TRBJ2-3, with 10 positions matching TRBD1. CDR1 MNHNS and CDR2 SASEGT come from the germline V gene. V shed 5 bases and J 8 bases; nucleotides not matched to a gene: 13. The CDR3 contains 16 residues. The CDR3 DNA is TGTGCCAGCAGTTCCGGGACAGGGGTTCCCCGAGCTACGCAGTATTTT. Amino acid sequence: CASSSGTGVPRATQYF.

The chain carries TRBV20-1 and TRBJ1-1, with D possibly being TRBD1 (5 bases). Germline assignment: CDR1 DFQATT and CDR2 SNEGSKA (reference sequence). The CDR3 loop spans 15 amino acids. V lost 2 bases and J lost 5, with 18 bases in between. As DNA, the CDR3 is TGCAGTGCTAGATACACAACCGGGACGCTGACTGAAGCTTTCTTT. Amino acid sequence: CSARYTTGTLTEAFF.

This clonotype showed up just a few times. The gene calls are TRBV6-1 and TRBJ1-2; D ambiguous. Germline CDR1 MNHNS, CDR2 SASEGT. The CDR3 runs to 14 residues. Trimming removed 2 bases from V and 7 bases from J, with 14 bases in between. The CDR3 coding sequence is TGTGCCAGCAGTGAAATCGGGAGGGAGATTGGCTACACCTTC. Amino acid sequence: CASSEIGREIGYTF.

The chain joins TRBV24-1 to TRBJ1-1; weak D call: TRBD1 (6 bases). Per germline, CDR1 KGHDR and CDR2 SFDVKD. This CDR3 spans 13 amino acids. V lost 5 bases to trimming and J lost 6 bases, with 12 bases between them. The CDR3 here is CATSAQGRSEAFF. CDR3 coding DNA: TGTGCCACCAGTGCACAGGGAAGGTCTGAAGCTTTCTTT.

The gene calls are TRBV11-2 and TRBJ2-7, with 9 bases lining up with TRBD1. The CDR3 loop spans 16 amino acids. J was trimmed by 5 bases and V by 2 bases; bases with no gene match: 10. Germline V gives CDR1 SGHAT, CDR2 FQNNGV. This CDR3 is CASSLIGGTGKNEQYF. DNA of the CDR3: TGTGCCAGCAGCTTAATCGGCGGGACAGGGAAGAACGAGCAGTACTTC.

This clonotype was counted between two and nine times. In DNA form, the CDR3 reads TGTGCCAGCAGTCCGGATGGACTAGCGGGGGCCATCTACAATGAGCAGTTCTTC. Its translation: CASSPDGLAGAIYNEQFF. This chain connects TRBV12-3 or TRBV12-4 to TRBJ2-1, with TRBD2 identical over 13 bases. V shed 5 bases and J 3 bases; nucleotides not matched to a gene: 10. This CDR3 comprises 18 residues.

This clonotype has more than one count but fewer than ten. This chain joins TRBV11-2 and TRBJ1-2; no firm D call. V was trimmed by 3 bases and J by 5 bases, leaving 22 bases between them. CDR3 size: 17 residues. Germline V gives CDR1 SGHAT, CDR2 FQNNGV. Here the CDR3 reads CASSFPTISDLHYGYTF. CDR3 sequence (DNA): TGTGCCAGCAGCTTTCCTACCATATCCGACCTTCATTATGGCTACACCTTC. The full variable domain, rest sourced from reference TRBV11-2 and TRBJ1-2, is EAGVAQSPRYKIIEKRQSVAFWCNPISGHATLYWYQQILGQGPKLLIQFQNNGVVDDSQLPKDRFSAERLKGVDSTLKIQPAKLEDSAVYLCASSFPTISDLHYGYTFGSGTRLTVV.

This clonotype was counted a few times. The rearrangement joins TRBV7-3 to TRBJ2-2; perhaps TRBD1 as D (6 bases). The CDR3 is made up of 14 amino acids. Trimming took off 5 bases at V and 6 bases at J, with 13 bases between the two ends. Looked up from germline, CDR1 is SGHTA and CDR2 is FQGTGA. Written as DNA, the CDR3 is TGTGCCAGCAGCCCCCCTGGGGGCGCCGGGGAGCTGTTTTTT. It yields the protein CASSPPGGAGELFF.

This clonotype was observed many times. One end of the junction does not line up with germline, which may come from a read error. The chain links TRBV5-1 to TRBJ2-6; maybe TRBD1 (6 bases). The V gene's germline CDR1 is SGHRS and CDR2 YFSETQ. The CDR3 is 15 residues long. The CDR3 nucleotides are TGTGCCAGCAGCTTACAGGGCTCTGGGGCCAACGTCCTGACTTTC. Protein sequence: CASSLQGSGANVLTF.

A few counts support this clonotype. The genes are TRBV5-1 and TRBJ2-5; 15 bases are a match to TRBD2. This CDR3 contains 17 residues. Germline V gene lookup returns CDR1 SGHRS and CDR2 YFSETQ. Trimming took 3 bases from V and 0 from J; bases not matched to a gene: 3. The CDR3 sequence is CASSSGLAGGNQETQYF. The CDR3 nucleotides read TGCGCCAGCAGCTCGGGACTAGCGGGGGGCAACCAAGAGACCCAGTACTTC.